This T cell receptor (beta chain) appears in the sequencing data of a study of T-cell reconstitution after alpha-beta-depleted transplantation in children. Whole-study findings and limits: From surviving recipient T cells and thymic progenitors came the high day-60 TCRbeta diversity observed in some patients. About two months after transplant, alpha-beta T cells reportedly came from several hundred expanded graft clones. At one year after transplant, newly produced T cells mostly accounted for T-cell counts and diversity.

The CDR3 spans 15 residues. CDR1 and CDR2 (germline): KGHDR, SFDVKD. With V trimmed by 3 bases and J by 3 bases, 2 bases remained unmatched. A TCRbeta library incorporating unique molecular identifiers was prepared. TCRdb called the PCR reads again in MiXCR, with one record for every CDR3 protein. The sample lists 330,000 or so distinct CDR3 sequences; 6.5% to 9% were seen once. As regards this clonotype: Its antigen is currently unknown.

The chain recombines TRBV24-1 with TRBJ2-1; 9 bases fit TRBD1. The sequencing used peripheral blood, collected 360 days after TCRalphabeta/CD19-depleted stem cell transplant. This TCR derives from a female patient aged 2-10 years who had a stem cell transplant for Fanconi anemia, so the T cells may come from the graft donor. CDR3 region: CATSDNRGLYNEQFF. CDR3 bases: TGTGCCACCAGTGATAACAGGGGGCTCTACAATGAGCAGTTCTTC.